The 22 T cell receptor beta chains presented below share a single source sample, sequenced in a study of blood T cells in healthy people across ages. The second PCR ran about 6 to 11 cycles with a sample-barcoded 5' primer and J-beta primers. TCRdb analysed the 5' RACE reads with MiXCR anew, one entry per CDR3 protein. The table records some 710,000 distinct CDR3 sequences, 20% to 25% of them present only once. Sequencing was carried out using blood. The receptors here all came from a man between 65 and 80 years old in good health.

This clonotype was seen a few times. The CDR3 coding sequence is TGTGCCAGCTCACCACAAGGACAGGGGATTTCGTATGAGCAGTTCTTC. Translating gives CASSPQGQGISYEQFF. The chain recombines TRBV18 with TRBJ2-1; 9 bases fit TRBD1. The CDR3 sequence is 16 residues long. V shed 1 base and J 8 bases; nucleotides not matched to a gene: 9. Germline V lookup: CDR1 KGHSH, CDR2 LQKENI. The complete variable domain, with remaining parts taken from reference TRBV18 and TRBJ2-1, reads NAGVMQNPRHLVRRRGQEARLRCSPMKGHSHVYWYRQLPEEGLKFMVYLQKENIIDESGMPKERFSAEFPKEGPSILRIQQVVRGDSAAYFCASSPQGQGISYEQFFGPGTRLTVL.

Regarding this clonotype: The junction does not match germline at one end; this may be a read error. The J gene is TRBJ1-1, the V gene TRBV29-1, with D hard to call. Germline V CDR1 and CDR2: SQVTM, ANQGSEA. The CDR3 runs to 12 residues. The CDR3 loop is CGVGDLNTEAFF. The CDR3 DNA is TGCGGCGTTGGGGATTTGAACACTGAAGCTTTCTTT. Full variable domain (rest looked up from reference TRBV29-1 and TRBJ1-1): SAVISQKPSRDICQRGTSLTIQCQVDSQVTMMFWYRQQPGQSLTLIATANQGSEATYESGFVIDKFPISRPNLTFSTLTVSNMSPEDSSIYLCGVGDLNTEAFFGQGTRLTVV.

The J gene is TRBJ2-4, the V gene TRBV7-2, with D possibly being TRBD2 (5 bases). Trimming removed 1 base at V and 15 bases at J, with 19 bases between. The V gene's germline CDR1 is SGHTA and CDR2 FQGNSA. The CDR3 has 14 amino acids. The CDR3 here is CASSLETLARLVYF. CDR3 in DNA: TGTGCCAGCAGCTTAGAAACCCTAGCTCGGCTAGTGTACTTC.

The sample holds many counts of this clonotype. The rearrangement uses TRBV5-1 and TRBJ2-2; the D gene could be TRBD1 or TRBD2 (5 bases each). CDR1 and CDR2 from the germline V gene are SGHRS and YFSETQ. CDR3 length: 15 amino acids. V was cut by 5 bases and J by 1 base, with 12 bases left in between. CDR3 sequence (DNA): TGCGCCAGCAGTCTTGGGGGAATGAACACCGGGGAGCTGTTTTTT. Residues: CASSLGGMNTGELFF.

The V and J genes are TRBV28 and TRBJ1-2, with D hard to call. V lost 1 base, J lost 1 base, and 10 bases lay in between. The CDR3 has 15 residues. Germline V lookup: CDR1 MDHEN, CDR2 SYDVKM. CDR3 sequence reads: CASSLSAEINYGYTF. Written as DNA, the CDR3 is TGTGCCAGCAGTTTATCGGCAGAGATTAACTATGGCTACACCTTC.

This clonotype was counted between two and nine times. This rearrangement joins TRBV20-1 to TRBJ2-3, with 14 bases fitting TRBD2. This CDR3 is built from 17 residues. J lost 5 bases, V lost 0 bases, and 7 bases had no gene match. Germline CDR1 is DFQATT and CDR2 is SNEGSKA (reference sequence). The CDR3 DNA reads TGCAGTGCTAGAGATCCCGGACTAGCGGGGGGAAAAGATACGCAGTATTTT. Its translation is CSARDPGLAGGKDTQYF.

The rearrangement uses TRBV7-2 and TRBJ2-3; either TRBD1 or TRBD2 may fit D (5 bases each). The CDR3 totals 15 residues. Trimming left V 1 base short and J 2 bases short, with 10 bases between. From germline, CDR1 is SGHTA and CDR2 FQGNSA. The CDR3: CASSLVGTFTDTQYF. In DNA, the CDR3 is TGTGCCAGCAGCTTAGTCGGGACCTTCACAGATACGCAGTATTTT.

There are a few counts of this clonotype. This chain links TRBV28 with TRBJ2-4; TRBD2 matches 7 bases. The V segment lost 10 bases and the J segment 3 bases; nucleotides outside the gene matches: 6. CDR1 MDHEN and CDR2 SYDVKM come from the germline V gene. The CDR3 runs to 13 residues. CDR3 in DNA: TGTGCCACTCCGGGGGGAGTCAAAAACATTCAGTACTTC. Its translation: CATPGGVKNIQYF.

CDR3 protein: CSATRQGAKNIQYF. CDR3 coding DNA: TGCAGTGCTACCAGACAGGGAGCGAAAAACATTCAGTACTTC. The rearrangement uses TRBV20-1 and TRBJ2-4; 7 bases align to TRBD1. The J segment lost 4 bases and the V segment lost 4 bases, leaving 7 bases of the junction unmatched. The CDR3 extends over 14 amino acids. Germline V gives CDR1 DFQATT, CDR2 SNEGSKA (reference sequence).

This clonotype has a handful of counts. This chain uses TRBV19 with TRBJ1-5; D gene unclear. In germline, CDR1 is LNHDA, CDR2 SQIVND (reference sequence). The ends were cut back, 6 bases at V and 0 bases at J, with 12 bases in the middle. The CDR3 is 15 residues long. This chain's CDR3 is CASRWAAYSNQPQHF. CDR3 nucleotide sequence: TGTGCCAGTAGGTGGGCAGCTTATAGCAATCAGCCCCAGCATTTT. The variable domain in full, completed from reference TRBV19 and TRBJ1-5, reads DGGITQSPKYLFRKEGQNVTLSCEQNLNHDAMYWYRQDPGQGLRLIYYSQIVNDFQKGDIAEGYSVSREKKESFPLTVTSAQKNPTAFYLCASRWAAYSNQPQHFGDGTRLSIL.

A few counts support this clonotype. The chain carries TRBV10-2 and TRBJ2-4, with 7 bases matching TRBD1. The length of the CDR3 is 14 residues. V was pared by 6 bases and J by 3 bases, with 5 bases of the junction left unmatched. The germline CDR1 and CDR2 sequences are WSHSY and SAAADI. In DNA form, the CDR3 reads TGCGCCAGCAGAGGACAGGCCGTCAAAAACATTCAGTACTTC. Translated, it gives CASRGQAVKNIQYF.

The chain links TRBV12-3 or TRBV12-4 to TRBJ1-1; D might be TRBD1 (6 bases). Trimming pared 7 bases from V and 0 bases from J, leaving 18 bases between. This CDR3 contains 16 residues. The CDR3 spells CASIWAGVALNTEAFF. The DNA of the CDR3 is TGTGCCAGCATTTGGGCAGGGGTTGCTCTGAACACTGAAGCTTTCTTT.

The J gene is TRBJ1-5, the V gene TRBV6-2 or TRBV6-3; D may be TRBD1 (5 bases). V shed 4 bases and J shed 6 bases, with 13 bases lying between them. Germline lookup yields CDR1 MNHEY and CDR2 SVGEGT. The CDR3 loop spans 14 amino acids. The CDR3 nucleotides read TGTGCCAGCAGTTTCGGAAGGGGAGGTCAGCCCCAGCATTTT. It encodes CASSFGRGGQPQHF.

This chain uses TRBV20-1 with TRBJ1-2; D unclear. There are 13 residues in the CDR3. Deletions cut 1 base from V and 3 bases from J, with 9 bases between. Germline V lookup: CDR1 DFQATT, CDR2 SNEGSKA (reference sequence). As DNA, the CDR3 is TGCAGTGCTAGAGTTCCGGCCTACTATGGCTACACCTTC. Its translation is CSARVPAYYGYTF.

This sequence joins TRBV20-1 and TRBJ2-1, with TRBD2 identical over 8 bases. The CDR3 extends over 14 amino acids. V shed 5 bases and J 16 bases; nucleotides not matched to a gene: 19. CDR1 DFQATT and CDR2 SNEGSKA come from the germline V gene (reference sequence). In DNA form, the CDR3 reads TGCAGTGCTCAAATAATAGCGGGGCGGCCCAAGACCTTCTTC. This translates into CSAQIIAGRPKTFF.

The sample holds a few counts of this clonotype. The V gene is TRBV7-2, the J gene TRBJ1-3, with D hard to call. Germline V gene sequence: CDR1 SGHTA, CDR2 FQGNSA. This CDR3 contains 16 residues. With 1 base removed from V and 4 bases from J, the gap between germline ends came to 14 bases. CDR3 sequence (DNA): TGTGCCAGCAGCTTAGTCGTGGACCCCGCGGGAAACACCATATATTTT. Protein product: CASSLVVDPAGNTIYF. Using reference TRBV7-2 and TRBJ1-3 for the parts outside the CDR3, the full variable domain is GAGVSQSPSNKVTEKGKDVELRCDPISGHTALYWYRQSLGQGLEFLIYFQGNSAPDKSGLPSDRFSAERTGGSVSTLTIQRTQQEDSAVYLCASSLVVDPAGNTIYFGEGSWLTVV.

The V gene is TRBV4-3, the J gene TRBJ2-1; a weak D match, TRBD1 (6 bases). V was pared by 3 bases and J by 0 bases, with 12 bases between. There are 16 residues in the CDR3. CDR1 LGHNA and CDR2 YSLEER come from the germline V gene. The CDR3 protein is CASSQRTASSYNEQFF. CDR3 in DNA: TGCGCCAGCAGCCAGAGGACAGCGAGCTCCTACAATGAGCAGTTCTTC.

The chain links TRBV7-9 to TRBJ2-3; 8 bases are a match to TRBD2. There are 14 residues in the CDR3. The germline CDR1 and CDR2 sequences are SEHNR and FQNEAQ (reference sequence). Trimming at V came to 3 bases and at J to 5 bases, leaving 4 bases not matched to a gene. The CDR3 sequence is CASSLGLEVDTQYF. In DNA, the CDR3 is TGTGCCAGCAGCTTGGGACTAGAGGTAGATACGCAGTATTTT.

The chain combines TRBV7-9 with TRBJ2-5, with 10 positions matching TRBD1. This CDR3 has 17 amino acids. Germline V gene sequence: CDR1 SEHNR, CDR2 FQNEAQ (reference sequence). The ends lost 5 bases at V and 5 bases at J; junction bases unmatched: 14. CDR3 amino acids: CASSPSRWGQGSETQYF. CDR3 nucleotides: TGTGCCAGCAGCCCCTCGAGGTGGGGACAGGGGTCCGAGACCCAGTACTTC.

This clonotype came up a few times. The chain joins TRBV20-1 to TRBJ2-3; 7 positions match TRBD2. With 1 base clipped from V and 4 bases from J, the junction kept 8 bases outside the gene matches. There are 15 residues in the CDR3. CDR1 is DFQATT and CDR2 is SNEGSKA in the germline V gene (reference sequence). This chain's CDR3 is CSARGGLGSADTQYF. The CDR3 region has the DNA TGCAGTGCTAGAGGTGGACTAGGGAGCGCAGATACGCAGTATTTT.

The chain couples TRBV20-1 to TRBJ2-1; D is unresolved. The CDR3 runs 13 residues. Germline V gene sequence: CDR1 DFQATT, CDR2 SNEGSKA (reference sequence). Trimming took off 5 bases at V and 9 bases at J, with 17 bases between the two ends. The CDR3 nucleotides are TGCAGTGCTCCCCCGGACGGCCCCAGTGAGCAGTTCTTC. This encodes CSAPPDGPSEQFF.

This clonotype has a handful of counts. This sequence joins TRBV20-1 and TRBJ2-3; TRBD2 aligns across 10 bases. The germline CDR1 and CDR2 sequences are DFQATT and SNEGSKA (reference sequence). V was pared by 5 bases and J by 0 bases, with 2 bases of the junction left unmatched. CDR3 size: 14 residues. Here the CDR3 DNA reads TGCAGTGCTTGGACTAGCGGAAGCACAGATACGCAGTATTTT. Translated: CSAWTSGSTDTQYF.